A selection of T cell receptor beta chains follows, all from one sample in a study of PD-L1 blockade in urothelial cancer. Sequencing used immunoSEQ multiplex PCR; TCRdb keeps in-frame clones, though not all of them. The sample holds some 120,000 clones, around 93% seen once. The specimen was PBMCs, collected around atezolizumab (anti-PD-L1) treatment. The receptors originated from a man aged 60 to 69 with urothelial cancer. Each CDR3 is given with its conserved first and last residue. Fields, in order: J gene, clone size, V gene, D gene, CDR3 protein, CDR3 DNA. D genes are given only for firm matches. Rows may omit the clone size; those that give it use once, few, many or a size class.

>TRBJ1-5|.|TRBV18|.
CASSQTSGIASGQPQHF
TGTGCCAGCTCACAGACTTCCGGGATCGCGAGTGGACAGCCCCAGCATTTT
>TRBJ2-1|once|TRBV7-2|.
CASSPTYDAVTMVEQFF
TGTGCCAGCAGCCCTACTTACGACGCCGTGACAATGGTTGAGCAGTTCTTC
>TRBJ2-3|.|TRBV9|TRBD2
CASSAWGLAGSGDTQYF
TGTGCCAGCAGCGCTTGGGGACTAGCGGGGTCGGGAGATACGCAGTATTTT
>TRBJ2-7|.|TRBV6-5|TRBD2
CASSCRGGPYEQYF
TGTGCCAGCAGTTGCCGGGGGGGCCCCTACGAGCAGTACTTC
>TRBJ1-3|.|TRBV6-5|.
CASSYSRVVSGNTIYF
TGTGCCAGCAGTTACTCGAGGGTAGTCTCTGGAAACACCATATATTTT
>TRBJ2-5|.|TRBV4-1|.
CASSQTTSGGRETQYF
TGCGCCAGCAGCCAAACTACGAGTGGCGGAAGAGAGACCCAGTACTTC
>TRBJ2-5|.|TRBV7-2|.
CASTRDSQETQYF
TGTGCCAGCACCCGGGACTCACAAGAGACCCAGTACTTC
>TRBJ1-3|.|TRBV6-1|.
CASSVQGFAIYF
TGTGCCAGCAGTGTACAGGGTTTTGCCATATATTTT
>TRBJ2-1|.|TRBV6-5|TRBD2
CASKRSGRYEQFF
TGTGCCAGTAAACGTAGCGGGAGATATGAGCAGTTCTTC
>TRBJ2-5|.|TRBV7-2|TRBD1
CASSLNRGREETQYF
TGTGCCAGCAGCTTAAATAGGGGGCGCGAAGAGACCCAGTACTTC
>TRBJ1-2|.|TRBV6-6|TRBD1
CASSDRGRGLGGYTF
TGTGCCAGCAGTGACAGGGGGCGGGGACTGGGTGGCTACACCTTC
>TRBJ1-2|.|TRBV4-3|.
CASSQAPGPNYGYTF
TGCGCCAGCAGCCAGGCCCCTGGGCCTAACTATGGCTACACCTTC
>TRBJ2-5|.|TRBV5-1|TRBD1
CASSPGTVQETQYF
TGCGCCAGCAGCCCTGGGACAGTCCAAGAGACCCAGTACTTC
>TRBJ2-4|.|TRBV4-3|.
CASSQSAVKGNIQYF
TGCGCCAGCAGCCAATCAGCGGTAAAGGGAAACATTCAGTACTTC
>TRBJ2-1|.|TRBV28|TRBD2
CASSFPTGTSGRREQFF
TGTGCCAGCAGTTTTCCAACCGGGACTAGCGGGAGAAGAGAGCAGTTCTTC
>TRBJ1-4|.|TRBV30|TRBD1
CAWSPARGQGGEKLFF
TGTGCCTGGAGCCCCGCACGTGGACAGGGAGGTGAAAAACTGTTTTTT
>TRBJ1-2|.|TRBV5-1|.
CASSLVGQNYGYTF
TGCGCCAGCAGCTTGGTTGGACAGAACTATGGCTACACCTTC
>TRBJ2-1|.|TRBV21-1|.
CASSKVSGQGNEQFF
TGTGCCAGCAGCAAAGTGAGCGGACAGGGCAATGAGCAGTTCTTC
>TRBJ2-7|.|TRBV7-8|TRBD1
CASSQGTEVLREQYF
TGTGCCAGCAGCCAAGGGACAGAGGTTTTGAGAGAGCAGTACTTC
>TRBJ1-1|.|TRBV7-2|TRBD1
CASSSRTGNTEAFF
TGTGCCAGCAGCTCCCGGACAGGGAACACTGAAGCTTTCTTT
>TRBJ2-1|.|TRBV14|.
CASSPNRGEQFF
TGTGCCAGCAGTCCGAATAGGGGGGAGCAGTTCTTC
>TRBJ2-5|.|TRBV2|.
CASREVTGSQYF
TGTGCCAGCAGGGAAGTGACAGGAAGTCAGTACTTC
>TRBJ2-7|.|TRBV10-3|TRBD1
CAISERQGPNSYEQYF
TGTGCCATCAGTGAAAGACAGGGTCCCAACTCCTACGAGCAGTACTTC
>TRBJ2-1|.|TRBV10-2|TRBD1
CASGGQLRTNEQFF
TGCGCCAGCGGGGGACAGCTGAGGACCAATGAGCAGTTCTTC
>TRBJ1-1|.|TRBV2|TRBD1
CASRETGRAFF
TGTGCCAGCAGAGAGACAGGGAGGGCTTTCTTT
>TRBJ2-6|.|TRBV28|.
CASRSTGYGANVLTF
TGTGCCAGTCGATCTACAGGGTACGGGGCCAACGTCCTGACTTTC
>TRBJ2-7|.|TRBV7-2|.
CASSLYYEQYF
TGTGCCAGCAGCCTTTACTACGAGCAGTACTTC
>TRBJ2-7|.|TRBV6-5|TRBD1
CASSYPSGTGNYEQYF
TGTGCCAGCAGTTACCCATCCGGGACAGGAAACTACGAGCAGTACTTC
>TRBJ2-3|.|TRBV10-1|TRBD2
CASSDRAGGDRSTDTQYF
TGCGCCAGCAGTGATCGGGCGGGGGGGGATAGAAGCACAGATACGCAGTATTTT
>TRBJ1-3|.|TRBV6-1|.
CASRNNLPFGDTIYF
TGTGCCAGCAGGAACAATTTACCCTTCGGAGACACCATATATTTT
>TRBJ2-5|.|TRBV18|TRBD2
CASSPPGTSGDQETQYF
TGTGCCAGCTCACCACCGGGGACTAGCGGCGATCAAGAGACCCAGTACTTC
>TRBJ1-3|.|TRBV6-1|.
CASSDQGTVGNTIYF
TGTGCCAGCAGTGATCAGGGGACCGTAGGAAACACCATATATTTT
>TRBJ2-5|.|TRBV6-6|TRBD1
CASRTGTGDVETQYF
TGTGCCAGCAGAACCGGGACAGGGGATGTTGAGACCCAGTACTTC
>TRBJ1-1|.|TRBV2|TRBD1
CASRKQGAAFF
TGTGCCAGCAGAAAACAGGGGGCTGCTTTCTTT
>TRBJ2-3|.|TRBV7-9|TRBD1
CASNQPGQALDTQYF
TGTGCCAGCAACCAACCGGGACAGGCCCTTGATACGCAGTATTTT
>TRBJ2-7|.|TRBV2|.
CASSTNRQNQGSYEQYF
TGTGCCAGCAGTACAAACCGCCAAAATCAGGGTTCCTACGAGCAGTACTTC
>TRBJ1-3|.|TRBV6-6|.
CASSISLGNTIYF
TGTGCCAGCAGCATTAGTTTAGGAAACACCATATATTTT
>TRBJ2-7|.|TRBV28|TRBD2
CASSPPLSGARLEYF
TGTGCCAGCAGTCCCCCCCTTAGCGGGGCACGGCTGGAGTACTTC
>TRBJ1-2|.|TRBV4-1|.
CASSQVSVNYGYTF
TGCGCCAGCAGCCAAGTGTCGGTAAACTATGGCTACACCTTC
>TRBJ2-1|.|TRBV5-1|TRBD2
CASSSLRGGNNEQFF
TGCGCCAGCAGCTCCCTCCGGGGGGGCAACAATGAGCAGTTCTTC
>TRBJ2-1|once|TRBV7-7|TRBD1
CASSHGQGTRTLYNEQFF
TGTGCCAGCAGCCATGGACAGGGTACCCGAACCCTGTACAATGAGCAGTTCTTC
>TRBJ2-5|.|TRBV7-2|.
CASSLGTRSGTQYF
TGTGCCAGCAGCTTAGGTACTCGATCGGGGACCCAGTACTTC
>TRBJ1-4|.|TRBV7-6|.
CASSWEGEKLFF
TGTGCCAGCAGCTGGGAGGGGGAAAAACTGTTTTTT